This T cell receptor (beta chain) was recovered during a study of cytomegalovirus exposure and HLA in healthy donors. Study results and limitations: The study labeled 180 or so TCR beta chains cytomegalovirus-associated. Within the 100 to 150 validation repertoires, first-cohort TCR clusters tended to co-occur, according to a later analysis.

The donors were part of the validation cohort of 95 to 150 subjects. That cohort was separate from the first cohort, which comprised under 750 subjects. In regard to this clone: The antigen is not known.

The V and J ends lost 1 base and 4 bases, in that order; junction bases with no gene match: 7. The CDR3 covers 16 residues. Germline V gene lookup returns CDR1 LGHNA and CDR2 YNFKEQ. The assay was immunoSEQ multiplex PCR, and TCRdb's table has in-frame clones only and misses some. The data hold about 240,000 clones, with approximately 84% observed a single time. Sequencing used PBMCs. The genes are TRBV4-2 and TRBJ2-3; 8 nucleotides match TRBD2. The sequence was collected from a woman in her twenties or thirties in good health and CMV-seropositive. CDR3 nucleotide sequence: TGTGCCAGCAGCCAAGTAGAGACTAGCGCCGCAGATACGCAGTATTTT. The encoded protein is CASSQVETSAADTQYF.